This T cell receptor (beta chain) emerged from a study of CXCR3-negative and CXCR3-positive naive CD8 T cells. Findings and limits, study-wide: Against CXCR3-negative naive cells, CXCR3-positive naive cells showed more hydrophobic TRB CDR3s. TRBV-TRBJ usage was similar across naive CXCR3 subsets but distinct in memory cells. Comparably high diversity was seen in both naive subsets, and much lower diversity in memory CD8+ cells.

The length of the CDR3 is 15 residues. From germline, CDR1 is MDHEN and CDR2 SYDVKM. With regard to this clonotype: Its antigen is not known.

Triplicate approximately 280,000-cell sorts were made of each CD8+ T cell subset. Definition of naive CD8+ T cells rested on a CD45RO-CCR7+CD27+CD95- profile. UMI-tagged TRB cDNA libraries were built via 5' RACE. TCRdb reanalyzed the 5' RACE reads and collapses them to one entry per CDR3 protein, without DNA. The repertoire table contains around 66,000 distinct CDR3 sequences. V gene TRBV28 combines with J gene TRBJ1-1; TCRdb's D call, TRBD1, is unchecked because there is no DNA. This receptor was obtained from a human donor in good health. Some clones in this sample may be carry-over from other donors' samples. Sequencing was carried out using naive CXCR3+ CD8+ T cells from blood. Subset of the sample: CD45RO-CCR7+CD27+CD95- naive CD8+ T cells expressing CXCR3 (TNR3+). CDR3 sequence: CASSLWSDRDTEAFF.